This entry lists 32 T cell receptor beta chains sequenced from one sample in a study of blood T cells in healthy people across ages. Combining a sample-barcoded 5' primer with a J-beta primer mix, a second PCR ran for 7 to 11 cycles. One entry per CDR3 protein results from TCRdb running MiXCR on the 5' RACE reads. There are fewer than 900,000 distinct CDR3 sequences in the sample; roughly 43% occur only once, and 20% to 25% lies in the top ten. Input material: blood. These receptors came from a woman aged 60-70 years in good health.

The gene calls are TRBV5-1 and TRBJ2-1; 7 bases align to TRBD2. The CDR3 consists of 16 residues. Germline CDR1 and CDR2: SGHRS and YFSETQ. The V and J ends lost 1 base and 4 bases, in that order; junction bases with no gene match: 8. The CDR3 nucleotides read TGCGCCAGCAGCTTGAGAGGGCCTAGCGGATACAATGAGCAGTTCTTC. Translation gives CASSLRGPSGYNEQFF. Full variable domain (rest looked up from reference TRBV5-1 and TRBJ2-1): KAGVTQTPRYLIKTRGQQVTLSCSPISGHRSVSWYQQTPGQGLQFLFEYFSETQRNKGNFPGRFSGRQFSNSRSEMNVSTLELGDSALYLCASSLRGPSGYNEQFFGPGTRLTVL.

This clonotype occurred a few times. CDR3 sequence reads: CASSQEASGPQETQYF. In DNA, the CDR3 is TGCGCCAGCAGCCAGGAGGCTAGCGGGCCCCAAGAGACCCAGTACTTC. The genes are TRBV5-1 and TRBJ2-5; TRBD2 aligns across 8 bases. The V gene end was trimmed by 4 bases and the J gene end by 1 base; junction bases not matched to a gene: 9. CDR3 length equals 16 residues. Per the germline V gene, CDR1 is SGHRS and CDR2 is YFSETQ.

This clonotype has a count of ten or more. The chain combines TRBV20-1 with TRBJ2-5; the D is unclear. The CDR3 loop spans 11 amino acids. Germline assignment: CDR1 DFQATT and CDR2 SNEGSKA (reference sequence). With 6 bases removed from V and 1 base from J, the gap between germline ends came to 6 bases. CDR3 region: CSAPFQETQYF. DNA for the CDR3: TGCAGTGCCCCGTTCCAAGAGACCCAGTACTTC.

This clonotype has more than one count but fewer than ten. The chain uses TRBV7-9 and TRBJ2-6; possible D gene TRBD1, 6 bases. Germline V gene data show CDR1 as SEHNR and CDR2 as FQNEAQ (reference sequence). The CDR3 sequence is 15 residues long. Trimming left V 6 bases short and J 4 bases short, with 13 bases between. CDR3 nucleotides: TGTGCCAGCAGATACACAGGGCCCGGGGCCAACGTCCTGACTTTC. Translation gives CASRYTGPGANVLTF.

Only a few counts were recorded for this clonotype. J is TRBJ2-7 and V is TRBV6-5; perhaps D is TRBD1 or TRBD2 (6 bases each). This CDR3 contains 14 residues. The germline gives CDR1 MNHEY, CDR2 SVGAGI. V was clipped by 6 bases and J by 0 bases, with 12 bases between them. CDR3 region: CASSGGGSSYEQYF. CDR3 in DNA: TGTGCCAGCAGCGGAGGGGGGAGCTCCTACGAGCAGTACTTC.

About this clonotype: Being one base from a much bigger clone, this may be a read error. V and J are TRBV4-3 and TRBJ2-5; D possibly corresponds to TRBD2 (5 bases). The CDR3 totals 13 residues. Germline V gene lookup returns CDR1 LGHNA and CDR2 YSLEER. V lost 3 bases to trimming and J lost 11 bases, with 16 bases between them. The CDR3 here is CASSQDFYNEQYF. CDR3 nucleotide sequence: TGCGCCAGCAGCCAGGACTTCTACAATGAGCAGTACTTC.

This clonotype was recorded a few times. The chain uses TRBV20-1 and TRBJ1-2; possibly TRBD1 for D (5 bases). The length of the CDR3 is 18 residues. Germline CDR1 reads DFQATT; CDR2 reads SNEGSKA (reference sequence). Trimming shortened V by 1 base and J by 4 bases, and 25 bases separated the two germline ends. The CDR3 DNA sequence: TGCAGTGCTAGAGTCATGGGGGGGTATCGGTCGAGCACCTATGGCTACACCTTC. Its protein is CSARVMGGYRSSTYGYTF.

This chain links TRBV10-3 with TRBJ1-5; 8 bases fit TRBD1. The CDR3 runs 12 residues. After removal of 10 bases from V and 9 bases from J, the junction contained 8 bases not matched to a gene. The germline gives CDR1 ENHRY, CDR2 SYGVKD. In DNA, the CDR3 is TGTGCCAGCGGACAGGGCGATCGGCCCCAGCATTTT. It codes for CASGQGDRPQHF.

The chain uses TRBV6-2 or TRBV6-3 and TRBJ2-1, with 11 bases fitting TRBD2. Judging by the DNA end, TRBJ2-7 fits better; the J call may be wrong. The germline V gene has CDR1 MNHEY and CDR2 SVGEGT. The CDR3 spans 15 residues. This CDR3 is CASRLGLAVYNEQYF. CDR3 nucleotides: TGTGCCAGCAGACTGGGACTAGCGGTCTACAATGAGCAGTACTTC.

In its sample, this clonotype was seen a few times. V is TRBV20-1 and J is TRBJ1-2, with a tentative D call TRBD1 (5 bases). Germline lookup yields CDR1 DFQATT and CDR2 SNEGSKA (reference sequence). V lost 6 bases and J lost 6, with 17 bases in between. The CDR3 length is 13 residues. The chain's CDR3 is CSAPSPQGNGYTF. In nucleotides, the CDR3 is TGCAGTGCCCCCTCCCCTCAGGGTAATGGCTACACCTTC.

This clonotype was seen repeatedly, ten times or more. This rearrangement joins TRBV7-2 to TRBJ2-1; 14 nucleotides align to TRBD2. Germline V lookup: CDR1 SGHTA, CDR2 FQGNSA. The CDR3 consists of 18 residues. The junction had 5 bases not matched to a gene; V was cut back by 1 base and J by 3 bases. As DNA, the CDR3 is TGTGCCAGCAGCTTAGAAGGGACTAGCGGGAGATACTACAATGAGCAGTTCTTC. It encodes CASSLEGTSGRYYNEQFF. The full variable domain, in which reference TRBV7-2 and TRBJ2-1 provide the parts outside the CDR3, is GAGVSQSPSNKVTEKGKDVELRCDPISGHTALYWYRQSLGQGLEFLIYFQGNSAPDKSGLPSDRFSAERTGGSVSTLTIQRTQQEDSAVYLCASSLEGTSGRYYNEQFFGPGTRLTVL.

In the case of this clonotype: This may come from a read error, since a much larger clone is one base off. V usage is TRBV29-1 and J usage is TRBJ1-2; no firm D call. The CDR3 is 11 amino acids. CDR1 and CDR2 (germline): SQVTM, ANQGSEA. The V gene lost 7 bases and the J gene lost 4 bases, with 10 bases spanning the gap. CDR3: CSDKTGYGYTF. Here the CDR3 DNA reads TGCAGCGACAAGACGGGCTATGGCTACACCTTC.

This clonotype has just a few counts. Mismatch with germline at one junction end may stem from a read error. The rearrangement joins TRBV7-7 to TRBJ2-1; TRBD2 might be the D (6 bases). Germline V CDR1 and CDR2: SSHAT, FNYEAQ (reference sequence). The CDR3 has 16 amino acids. CDR3 DNA: TGTGCTAGCAGCCCAGAACTAGCCAATGCCTACAATGAGCAGTTCTTC. It codes for CASSPELANAYNEQFF.

V gene TRBV20-1 combines with J gene TRBJ2-3; 7 positions match TRBD2. CDR3 size: 15 residues. Germline CDR1 is DFQATT and CDR2 is SNEGSKA (reference sequence). V was clipped by 5 bases and J by 1 base; unmatched bases: 9. The DNA of the CDR3 is TGCAGTGCTCACGCCGGGGGGTCCCGCACAGATACGCAGTATTTT. It specifies CSAHAGGSRTDTQYF.

The rearrangement joins TRBV7-9 to TRBJ2-1, with D possibly matching TRBD1 (6 bases). The CDR3 sequence is 18 residues long. Between the trimmed V and J ends, which lost 7 bases and 5 bases, there was a span of 27 bases. Germline V gives CDR1 SEHNR, CDR2 FQNEAQ (reference sequence). The CDR3 DNA reads as TGTGCCAGCAACCCCTTAGATGGAAGAGGCAGGGGCGACAATGAGCAGTTCTTC. Translated, it gives CASNPLDGRGRGDNEQFF. Complete variable domain (other parts from reference TRBV7-9 and TRBJ2-1): DTGVSQNPRHKITKRGQNVTFRCDPISEHNRLYWYRQTLGQGPEFLTYFQNEAQLEKSRLLSDRFSAERPKGSFSTLEIQRTEQGDSAMYLCASNPLDGRGRGDNEQFFGPGTRLTVL.

The rearrangement uses TRBV12-3 or TRBV12-4 and TRBJ2-7; D is perhaps TRBD1 (6 bases). Trimming took off 2 bases at V and 3 bases at J, with 11 bases between the two ends. The CDR3 runs 14 residues. CDR3 coding DNA: TGTGCCAGCAGTTTATTGCAGGGGTACTACGAGCAGTACTTC. It yields the protein CASSLLQGYYEQYF.

The rearrangement joins TRBV12-3 or TRBV12-4 to TRBJ1-1, with D unclear. This CDR3 has 13 amino acids. V lost 7 bases and J lost 4, with 13 bases in between. DNA for the CDR3: TGTGCCAGCAACGGACCGGGGTTCACTGAAGCTTTCTTT. This codes for CASNGPGFTEAFF.

In its sample, this clonotype was seen many times. V is TRBV7-2 and J is TRBJ2-4; perhaps TRBD1 as D (6 bases). Germline lookup yields CDR1 SGHTA and CDR2 FQGNSA. This CDR3 is 13 amino acids long. Trimming stripped 5 bases from V and 5 bases from J, with 10 bases between. The CDR3 loop is CASSTRTENIQYF. CDR3 nucleotide sequence: TGTGCCAGCAGCACTAGGACAGAAAACATTCAGTACTTC.

This clonotype occurred many times. V usage is TRBV4-3 and J usage is TRBJ2-1, with 12 bases aligning to TRBD2. CDR1 LGHNA and CDR2 YSLEER come from the germline V gene. CDR3 length equals 17 residues. Germline trimming cut 1 base from V and 3 bases from J; bases unmatched to any gene: 4. The CDR3 loop reads CASSQALAGGHYNEQFF. The DNA for the CDR3 is TGCGCCAGCAGCCAAGCACTAGCGGGAGGCCACTACAATGAGCAGTTCTTC.

This clonotype was recorded many times. J is TRBJ2-7 and V is TRBV7-3, with 11 bases lining up with TRBD1. Trimming took 5 bases from V and 4 from J; bases not matched to a gene: 4. The germline gives CDR1 SGHTA, CDR2 FQGTGA. The CDR3 length is 14 residues. CDR3 bases: TGTGCCAGCAGCCCGGGACAGGGGGAGTACGAGCAGTACTTC. Residues: CASSPGQGEYEQYF.

The chain has TRBV28 and TRBJ1-1; D perhaps matches TRBD1 (5 bases). CDR3 length: 14 amino acids. Trimming left V 4 bases short and J 4 bases short, with 13 bases between. Germline CDR1 and CDR2: MDHEN and SYDVKM. The CDR3 sequence: CASSSQAGGTEAFF. DNA of the CDR3: TGTGCCAGCAGTTCACAGGCCGGAGGCACTGAAGCTTTCTTT.

This clonotype appeared once. The rearrangement joins TRBV3-1 to TRBJ1-1; the D gene is possibly TRBD1 (5 bases). Trimming pared 11 bases from V and 1 base from J, leaving 14 bases between. This CDR3 contains 13 residues. Germline loops: CDR1 LGHDT, CDR2 YNNKEL (reference sequence). CDR3 sequence: CASWGLGNTEAFF. CDR3 DNA sequence: TGTGCCTCATGGGGGTTGGGGAACACTGAAGCTTTCTTT.

The chain employs TRBV12-3 or TRBV12-4 and TRBJ2-1; weak D call: TRBD2 (5 bases). The V end was cut by 6 bases, the J end by 10 bases, with 16 bases between. The CDR3 totals 13 residues. CDR3 sequence reads: CASRPPSGYEQFF. CDR3 coding DNA: TGTGCCAGCAGGCCTCCTTCGGGGTACGAGCAGTTCTTC.

Comment on this clonotype: One junction end disagrees with the germline gene, perhaps due to a read error. The J gene is TRBJ2-5, the V gene TRBV7-2, with 11 positions matching TRBD2. The CDR3 has 15 amino acids. The germline V gene encodes CDR1 SGHTA and CDR2 FQGNSA. This CDR3 reads CVSSRTSGSLETQYF. The CDR3 DNA reads as TGTGTCAGCAGCCGTACTAGCGGGAGTCTAGAGACCCAGTACTTC.

The rearrangement links TRBV20-1 to TRBJ1-5; the match to TRBD1 covers 11 bases. The CDR3 length is 17 residues. The J segment lost 3 bases and the V segment lost 2 bases, leaving 9 bases of the junction unmatched. Germline loops: CDR1 DFQATT, CDR2 SNEGSKA (reference sequence). DNA for the CDR3: TGCAGTGCTAGACCTTCTGGGACAGGGGGTAACAATCAGCCCCAGCATTTT. Translated: CSARPSGTGGNNQPQHF.

Many counts were recorded for this clonotype. Being one base from a much bigger clone, this may be a read error. The chain recombines TRBV7-9 with TRBJ2-1; no firm D call. Germline V gives CDR1 SEHNR, CDR2 FQNEAQ (reference sequence). Trimming took off 5 bases at V and 4 bases at J, with 3 bases between the two ends. The CDR3 has 11 amino acids. As DNA, the CDR3 is TGTGCCAGCAGCATATACAATGAGCAGTTCTTC. Its translation is CASSIYNEQFF.

The gene calls are TRBV7-2 and TRBJ2-1; D is unresolved. Germline V gene data show CDR1 as SGHTA and CDR2 as FQGNSA. The germline V and J ends were trimmed by 6 bases and 8 bases, with 14 bases remaining between them. The CDR3 has 13 amino acids. Here the CDR3 reads CASRDLGIDEQFF. DNA for the CDR3: TGTGCCAGCAGAGACCTGGGAATTGATGAGCAGTTCTTC.

The chain employs TRBV20-1 and TRBJ2-1; tentatively, D is TRBD2 (5 bases). Germline lookup yields CDR1 DFQATT and CDR2 SNEGSKA (reference sequence). The CDR3 extends over 13 amino acids. Between the trimmed V and J ends, which lost 3 bases and 7 bases, there was a span of 13 bases. CDR3 sequence: CSASLRRSNEQFF. CDR3 bases: TGCAGTGCTAGTCTCAGGAGGTCGAATGAGCAGTTCTTC.

Remarks on this clonotype: At one boundary the junction diverges from the germline segment, which might be a read error. The chain combines TRBV5-1 with TRBJ2-3, with a possible D match to TRBD1 (6 bases). The CDR3 sequence is 16 residues long. Germline CDR1 and CDR2: SGHRS and YFSETQ. The CDR3 region is CARSLDSASSTDTQYF. The CDR3, as DNA: TGCGCCCGCAGCTTGGACAGTGCGTCTAGCACAGATACGCAGTATTTT.

This chain connects TRBV5-1 to TRBJ2-7, with D unclear. The length of the CDR3 is 15 residues. The germline V gene has CDR1 SGHRS and CDR2 YFSETQ. V was cut by 0 bases and J by 8 bases, with 18 bases left in between. The CDR3 sequence is CASSLGQDQPYKQYF. The CDR3, as DNA: TGCGCCAGCAGCTTGGGGCAGGACCAACCTTATAAGCAGTACTTC.

This clonotype has more than one count but fewer than ten. A read error may be the cause here, since a much bigger clone is one base away. The chain links TRBV9 to TRBJ1-2; D is unclear. Germline V gene data show CDR1 as SGDLS and CDR2 as YYNGEE. The V gene lost 0 bases and the J gene lost 5 bases, with 17 bases spanning the gap. The CDR3 covers 16 residues. The CDR3 DNA follows: TGTGCCAGCAGCGTAGCTACGTGCCGTCCCCTTTATGGCTACACCTTC. It specifies CASSVATCRPLYGYTF. The entire variable domain, with the rest obtained from reference TRBV9 and TRBJ1-2, is as follows: DSGVTQTPKHLITATGQRVTLRCSPRSGDLSVYWYQQSLDQGLQFLIQYYNGEERAKGNILERFSAQQFPDLHSELNLSSLELGDSALYFCASSVATCRPLYGYTFGSGTRLTVV.

The rearrangement uses TRBV12-3 or TRBV12-4 and TRBJ1-1, with D hard to call. This CDR3 has 13 residues. V was shortened by 4 bases and J by 6 bases, with 12 bases between the two germline ends. CDR3 region: CASSSWLRAEAFF. In DNA form, the CDR3 reads TGTGCCAGCAGTTCATGGTTGCGGGCTGAAGCTTTCTTT.